The 30 T cell receptor beta chains given below trace back to one sample, sequenced in a study of blood T cell repertoires in COVID-19. The assay was immunoSEQ multiplex PCR, and TCRdb's table has in-frame clones only and misses some. The top ten clones hold approximately 2.1% of a sample with 250,000 or so clones, 86% of them seen once. The specimen was PBMCs or T cells enriched from blood (not recorded which). The receptors stem from a woman in her fifties or sixties who had recovered from COVID-19.

This rearrangement joins TRBV24-1 to TRBJ2-1; D unresolved. Germline assignment: CDR1 KGHDR and CDR2 SFDVKD. The V end lost 8 bases, the J end lost 8 bases, and 9 bases lay between the germline ends. The CDR3 loop spans 11 amino acids. This chain's CDR3 is CATILIYEQFF. CDR3 nucleotide sequence: TGTGCCACCATTCTAATCTATGAGCAGTTCTTC.

The chain links TRBV5-1 to TRBJ2-5; TRBD1 matches at 10 bases. The germline V gene encodes CDR1 SGHRS and CDR2 YFSETQ. J gave up 4 bases and V 3 bases, and 9 bases lay outside the gene matches. CDR3 length equals 16 residues. DNA for the CDR3: TGCGCCAGCAGCTCCGCCGGGACAGGGGTGGGAGAGACCCAGTACTTC. Its protein product is CASSSAGTGVGETQYF.

The V and J genes are TRBV4-3 and TRBJ2-7; 9 nucleotides match TRBD1. The CDR3 runs to 15 residues. Germline CDR1 LGHNA, CDR2 YSLEER. Trimming cost V 9 bases and J 3 bases; bases outside gene matches: 12. The CDR3 nucleotides read TGCGCCAGAAGGGTCGGGACAGGGCTATACTACGAGCAGTACTTC. Encoded protein: CARRVGTGLYYEQYF.

The rearrangement joins TRBV9 to TRBJ1-2, with a weak D call TRBD1 (5 bases). Trimming took 0 bases from V and 3 from J, leaving 12 bases between them. The CDR3 extends over 15 amino acids. Germline loops: CDR1 SGDLS, CDR2 YYNGEE. This CDR3 reads CASSVGSGAYYGYTF. In DNA, the CDR3 is TGTGCCAGCAGCGTAGGTAGCGGGGCCTACTATGGCTACACCTTC.

The chain combines TRBV6-2 or TRBV6-3 with TRBJ1-1; the D is unclear. Germline lookup yields CDR1 MNHEY and CDR2 SVGEGT. V lost 5 bases to trimming and J lost 7 bases, with 8 bases between them. The CDR3 contains 11 residues. CDR3 loop: CASSRTFEAFF. In nucleotides, the CDR3 is TGTGCCAGCAGTCGGACTTTTGAAGCTTTCTTT.

This clone appeared a single time. This chain connects TRBV5-1 to TRBJ2-5, with 12 bases fitting TRBD2. Unmatched junction bases numbered 4, after V lost 4 bases and J lost 3 bases. CDR1 is SGHRS and CDR2 is YFSETQ in the germline V gene. CDR3 length: 15 amino acids. Here the CDR3 reads CASSHRTSGEETQYF. CDR3 DNA sequence: TGCGCCAGCAGCCACCGGACTAGCGGGGAAGAGACCCAGTACTTC. Variable domain in full (rest from reference TRBV5-1 and TRBJ2-5): KAGVTQTPRYLIKTRGQQVTLSCSPISGHRSVSWYQQTPGQGLQFLFEYFSETQRNKGNFPGRFSGRQFSNSRSEMNVSTLELGDSALYLCASSHRTSGEETQYFGPGTRLLVL.

V usage is TRBV19 and J usage is TRBJ2-1, with 7 bases identical to TRBD2. V lost 3 bases to trimming and J lost 3 bases; unmatched junction nucleotides: 8. The germline gives CDR1 LNHDA, CDR2 SQIVND (reference sequence). The CDR3 has 16 amino acids. The CDR3 DNA sequence: TGTGCCAGTAGTATGGCGGCGGGAGTAAACTACAATGAGCAGTTCTTC. Translation gives CASSMAAGVNYNEQFF.

The chain links TRBV9 to TRBJ1-1; perhaps TRBD1 as D (6 bases). V lost 4 bases, J lost 4 bases, and 14 bases lay in between. Germline-derived CDR1 and CDR2 are SGDLS and YYNGEE. This CDR3 has 14 amino acids. As DNA, the CDR3 is TGTGCCAGCAGCCCACAAGTAGGGGGCACTGAAGCTTTCTTT. As protein: CASSPQVGGTEAFF.

The chain couples TRBV11-3 to TRBJ2-4; 10 bases line up with TRBD2. The CDR3 contains 19 residues. CDR1 and CDR2 (germline): SGHNT, YENEEA. The V gene end was trimmed by 4 bases and the J gene end by 0 bases; junction bases not matched to a gene: 12. CDR3: CASSCPTSGVLLAKNIQYF. CDR3 in DNA: TGTGCCAGCAGCTGCCCTACTAGCGGGGTGCTGCTAGCCAAAAACATTCAGTACTTC.

Comments on this clone: At one of its ends the junction is not consistent with the germline gene, which may arise from a read error. The chain links TRBV5-6 to TRBJ1-6, with D unresolved. Looked up from germline, CDR1 is SGHDT and CDR2 is YYEEEE. The CDR3 sequence is 16 residues long. As DNA, the CDR3 is TGTGCCAGCAGCTTGGCCGGCAGCCTAGTTGATTCGCCCCTCCACTTT. Its protein product is CASSLAGSLVDSPLHF. Supplemented by reference TRBV5-6 and TRBJ1-6, the full variable domain reads DAGVTQSPTHLIKTRGQQVTLRCSPKSGHDTVSWYQQALGQGPQFIFQYYEEEERQRGNFPDRFSGHQFPNYSSELNVNALLLGDSALYLCASSLAGSLVDSPLHFGNGTRLTVT.

This chain joins TRBV15 and TRBJ1-4; 7 nucleotides align to TRBD1. V shed 5 bases, J shed 7 bases, and the junction held 10 bases outside the gene matches. Germline CDR1 reads LNHNV; CDR2 reads YYDKDF (reference sequence). The CDR3 length is 15 residues. The chain's CDR3 is CATSPQAGGGEKLFF. CDR3 DNA: TGTGCCACCAGCCCACAAGCAGGGGGAGGTGAAAAACTGTTTTTT.

The V gene is TRBV25-1, the J gene TRBJ1-1, with 11 bases fitting TRBD1. In germline, CDR1 is MGHDK, CDR2 SYGVNS. The CDR3 has 15 residues. V lost 4 bases to trimming and J lost 4 bases; unmatched junction nucleotides: 5. The DNA for the CDR3 is TGTGCCAGCAGTGTCACCGGGACAGGGGGCACTGAAGCTTTCTTT. It specifies CASSVTGTGGTEAFF.

The chain couples TRBV12-3 or TRBV12-4 to TRBJ2-5; 9 nucleotides align to TRBD1. The J segment lost 7 bases and the V segment lost 5 bases, leaving 5 bases of the junction unmatched. The CDR3 has 13 amino acids. CDR3 sequence reads: CASSTGTGSTQYF. The CDR3 region has the DNA TGTGCCAGCAGTACCGGGACAGGGTCGACCCAGTACTTC.

The chain is built from TRBV5-6 and TRBJ1-2, with 8 bases fitting TRBD1. In germline, CDR1 is SGHDT, CDR2 YYEEEE. CDR3 size: 14 residues. V was pared by 4 bases and J by 8 bases, with 10 bases of the junction left unmatched. CDR3 DNA: TGTGCCAGCAGCCGGACAGGGAGAGATAGAGGCTACACCTTC. Translation: CASSRTGRDRGYTF.

The CDR3 loop reads CAISMRGPQQGGYNEQFF. CDR3 coding DNA: TGTGCCATCTCGATGAGAGGTCCCCAGCAGGGTGGCTACAATGAGCAGTTCTTC. This chain joins TRBV10-3 and TRBJ2-1, with D possibly matching TRBD1 (5 bases). The CDR3 totals 18 residues. V gave up 8 bases and J gave up 3 bases, with 26 bases separating them. Per germline, CDR1 ENHRY and CDR2 SYGVKD.

J is TRBJ1-6 and V is TRBV5-1; D is possibly TRBD1 (5 bases). Germline CDR1 and CDR2: SGHRS and YFSETQ. Trimming pared 4 bases from V and 5 bases from J, leaving 16 bases between. This CDR3 comprises 16 residues. The CDR3 region has the DNA TGCGCCAGCAGCCACTTCGACAGCTCGAATAATTCACCCCTCCACTTT. It is translated as CASSHFDSSNNSPLHF.

The rearrangement joins TRBV30 to TRBJ2-3; 11 bases are a match to TRBD2. V dropped 0 bases and J dropped 3; count of bases not matched to a gene: 2. CDR3 length: 15 residues. Per the germline V gene, CDR1 is GTSNPN and CDR2 is SVGIG (reference sequence). CDR3 sequence reads: CAWSVASGRTDTQYF. The CDR3 DNA sequence: TGTGCCTGGAGTGTAGCTAGCGGGAGGACAGATACGCAGTATTTT. The whole variable domain, remainder taken from reference TRBV30 and TRBJ2-3, is SQTIHQWPATLVQPVGSPLSLECTVEGTSNPNLYWYRQAAGRGLQLLFYSVGIGQISSEVPQNLSASRPQDRQFILSSKKLLLSDSGFYLCAWSVASGRTDTQYFGPGTRLTVL.

The gene calls are TRBV15 and TRBJ1-2; perhaps TRBD1 as D (6 bases). V lost 2 bases to trimming and J lost 5 bases, with 18 bases between them. The CDR3 has 16 amino acids. The germline V gene encodes CDR1 LNHNV and CDR2 YYDKDF (reference sequence). CDR3 nucleotide sequence: TGTGCCACCAGCAGACCCGGTGGGACACAGACATATGGCTACACCTTC. Its protein is CATSRPGGTQTYGYTF.

This chain joins TRBV11-3 and TRBJ1-4, with 8 bases matching TRBD1. The CDR3 contains 19 residues. Trimming removed 5 bases from V and 4 bases from J; junction bases left unmatched: 18. Per germline, CDR1 SGHNT and CDR2 YENEEA. The CDR3 spells CASSRKQEWTGIDNEKLFF. As DNA, the CDR3 is TGTGCCAGCAGCCGCAAACAAGAGTGGACAGGGATCGATAATGAAAAACTGTTTTTT. Full variable domain (rest looked up from reference TRBV11-3 and TRBJ1-4): EAGVVQSPRYKIIEKKQPVAFWCNPISGHNTLYWYLQNLGQGPELLIRYENEEAVDDSQLPKDRFSAERLKGVDSTLKIQPAELGDSAVYLCASSRKQEWTGIDNEKLFFGSGTQLSVL.

This clone was recorded only once. The rearrangement links TRBV7-9 to TRBJ1-2; a possible D gene is TRBD1 (6 bases). This CDR3 comprises 16 residues. Germline values: CDR1 SEHNR, CDR2 FQNEAQ (reference sequence). Trimming pared 5 bases from V and 8 bases from J, leaving 24 bases between. CDR3 loop: CASSKAARAGANGYTF. CDR3 DNA sequence: TGTGCCAGCAGCAAGGCGGCGAGGGCGGGGGCGAACGGCTACACCTTC.

The V gene is TRBV7-3, the J gene TRBJ2-2; 13 bases are a match to TRBD2. There are 17 residues in the CDR3. J was trimmed by 6 bases and V by 5 bases; bases with no gene match: 9. CDR1 is SGHTA and CDR2 is FQGTGA in the germline V gene. CDR3 region: CASSPGLAGVRAGELFF. The CDR3 nucleotides are TGTGCCAGCAGCCCCGGACTAGCGGGAGTTAGGGCCGGGGAGCTGTTTTTT.

The rearrangement uses TRBV19 and TRBJ2-7, with 8 bases aligning to TRBD1. This CDR3 contains 14 residues. Germline lookup yields CDR1 LNHDA and CDR2 SQIVND (reference sequence). Losses at the gene ends were 4 bases for V and 11 bases for J; bases not matched to a gene: 13. The CDR3 DNA sequence: TGTGCCAGTAGTACCTTTGGACAGGGAGGTTCGGAGTACTTC. The encoded protein is CASSTFGQGGSEYF.

This chain connects TRBV6-2 or TRBV6-3 to TRBJ2-2; 8 bases map to TRBD2. V was clipped by 2 bases and J by 3 bases; unmatched bases: 11. This CDR3 is built from 18 residues. Germline V gene lookup returns CDR1 MNHEY and CDR2 SVGEGT. Here the CDR3 reads CASSYLLGREADTGELFF. The DNA for the CDR3 is TGTGCCAGCAGTTACCTGTTAGGGCGGGAGGCGGACACCGGGGAGCTGTTTTTT.

The chain couples TRBV18 to TRBJ2-5; 8 nucleotides align to TRBD1. Germline V gene lookup returns CDR1 KGHSH and CDR2 LQKENI. Germline trimming cut 3 bases from V and 4 bases from J; bases unmatched to any gene: 7. The CDR3 contains 15 residues. The CDR3 DNA sequence: TGTGCCAGCTCACCCTCGGTGGACAGGGCAGAGACCCAGTACTTC. It codes for CASSPSVDRAETQYF.

This chain links TRBV4-3 with TRBJ2-3, with D tentatively TRBD1 (5 bases). This CDR3 has 17 amino acids. Germline V gene data show CDR1 as LGHNA and CDR2 as YSLEER. V lost 3 bases and J lost 0, with 16 bases in between. CDR3 protein: CASSQGRTRTSTDTQYF. DNA for the CDR3: TGCGCCAGCAGCCAGGGGCGGACGAGAACTAGCACAGATACGCAGTATTTT.

V is TRBV3-1 (or the pseudogene TRBV3-2) and J is TRBJ2-3; TRBD2 is a possible D gene (6 bases). CDR1 and CDR2 (germline): LGHDT, YNNKEL (reference sequence). The CDR3 extends over 14 amino acids. The V and J ends lost 2 bases and 14 bases respectively, with 20 bases between them. The CDR3: CASSQRGTSAGRYF. CDR3 in DNA: TGTGCCAGCAGCCAAAGAGGGACTTCCGCCGGAAGGTATTTT.

This chain uses TRBV7-2 with TRBJ2-7, with D maybe TRBD2 (6 bases). Trimming took off 4 bases at V and 1 base at J, with 14 bases between the two ends. This CDR3 has 15 residues. Looked up from germline, CDR1 is SGHTA and CDR2 is FQGNSA. CDR3 loop: CASSSGDFGSYEQYF. The DNA of the CDR3 is TGTGCCAGCAGCTCGGGGGATTTTGGATCCTACGAGCAGTACTTC.

This chain connects TRBV11-3 to TRBJ1-2, with 10 bases fitting TRBD1. V trimming: 5 bases; J trimming: 7 bases; junction bases outside the gene matches: 13. The CDR3 spans 16 residues. Germline V gene sequence: CDR1 SGHNT, CDR2 YENEEA. This chain's CDR3 is CASSPLSGQGEGGYTF. The CDR3 DNA reads as TGTGCCAGCAGCCCACTTTCCGGACAGGGGGAGGGTGGCTACACCTTC.

The chain carries TRBV27 and TRBJ2-7; TRBD1 aligns across 8 bases. Germline V gene lookup returns CDR1 MNHEY and CDR2 SMNVEV (reference sequence). This CDR3 contains 14 residues. The ends lost 7 bases at V and 7 bases at J; junction bases unmatched: 12. The CDR3 coding sequence is TGTGCCAGCATCGCCACCCAGGGGGCTGGGGAGCAGTACTTC. Translated: CASIATQGAGEQYF.

This chain connects TRBV28 to TRBJ2-5, with 7 bases matching TRBD1. The V and J ends lost 6 bases and 5 bases, in that order; junction bases with no gene match: 12. This CDR3 spans 15 amino acids. The germline CDR1 and CDR2 sequences are MDHEN and SYDVKM. CDR3 bases: TGTGCCAGCAGGCCGCGACAGGGTTTAGTCGAGACCCAGTACTTC. This sequence encodes CASRPRQGLVETQYF.